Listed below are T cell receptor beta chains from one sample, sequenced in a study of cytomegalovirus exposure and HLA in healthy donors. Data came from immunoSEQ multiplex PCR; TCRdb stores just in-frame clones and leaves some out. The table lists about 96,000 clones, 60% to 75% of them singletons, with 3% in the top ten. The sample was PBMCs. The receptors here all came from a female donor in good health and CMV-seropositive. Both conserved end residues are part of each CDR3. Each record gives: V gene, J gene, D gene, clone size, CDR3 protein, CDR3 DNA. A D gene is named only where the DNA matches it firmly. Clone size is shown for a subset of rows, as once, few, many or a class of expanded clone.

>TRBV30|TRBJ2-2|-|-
CAWSKGESDTGELFF
TGTGCCTGGAGTAAAGGGGAATCTGACACCGGGGAGCTGTTTTTT
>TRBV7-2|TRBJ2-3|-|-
CASSPARQVADTQYF
TGTGCCAGCAGCCCTGCTCGACAGGTAGCAGATACGCAGTATTTT
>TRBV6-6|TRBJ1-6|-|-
CASTRSSYNSPLHF
TGTGCCAGCACACGGAGCTCCTATAATTCACCCCTCCACTTT
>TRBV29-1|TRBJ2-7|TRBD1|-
CSVRPNSGQGLYEQYF
TGCAGCGTTCGTCCGAACTCGGGACAGGGACTTTACGAGCAGTACTTC
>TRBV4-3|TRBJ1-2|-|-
CASSQDLPGAYGYTF
TGCGCCAGCAGCCAAGATCTCCCAGGTGCCTATGGCTACACCTTC
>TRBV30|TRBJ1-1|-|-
CAWSHRGGNTEAFF
TGTGCCTGGAGCCATCGGGGAGGGAACACTGAAGCTTTCTTT
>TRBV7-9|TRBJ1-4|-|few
CASSRGPTNEKLFF
TGTGCCAGCAGCCGCGGCCCAACTAATGAAAAACTGTTTTTT
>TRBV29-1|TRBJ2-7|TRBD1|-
CSVDPGTGGRREQYF
TGCAGCGTTGACCCCGGGACAGGGGGGCGGCGCGAGCAGTACTTC
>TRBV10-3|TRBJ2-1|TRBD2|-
CAISDQLAGVRNEQFF
TGTGCCATCAGTGATCAGCTAGCGGGAGTAAGAAATGAGCAGTTCTTC
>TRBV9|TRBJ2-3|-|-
CASSVADTHYTQYF
TGTGCCAGCAGCGTAGCGGACACCCACTATACGCAGTATTTT
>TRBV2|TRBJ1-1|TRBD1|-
CASSPHGQGNTEAFF
TGTGCCAGCAGCCCCCATGGACAGGGGAACACTGAAGCTTTCTTT
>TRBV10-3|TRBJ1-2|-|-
CAISAGEGLGYGYTF
TGTGCCATCAGTGCGGGGGAGGGTCTAGGCTATGGCTACACCTTC
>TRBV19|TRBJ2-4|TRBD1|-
CASSQGAANIQYF
TGTGCCAGTAGCCAGGGGGCCGCAAACATTCAGTACTTC
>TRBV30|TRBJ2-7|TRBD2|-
CAWSVRWTSGIYEQYF
TGTGCCTGGAGTGTACGTTGGACTAGCGGGATCTACGAGCAGTACTTC
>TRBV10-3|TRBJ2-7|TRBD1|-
CAISESRFRDSYEQYF
TGTGCCATCAGTGAGTCGCGGTTTCGGGACAGCTACGAGCAGTACTTC
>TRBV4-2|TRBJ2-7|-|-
CASSQDWGPITDEQYF
TGTGCCAGCAGCCAAGATTGGGGCCCCATAACCGACGAGCAGTACTTC
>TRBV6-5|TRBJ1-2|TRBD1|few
CASQGQNYGYTF
TGTGCCAGCCAGGGACAGAACTATGGCTACACCTTC
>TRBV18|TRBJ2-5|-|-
CASSPQRGQETQYF
TGTGCCAGCTCACCACAACGGGGGCAAGAGACCCAGTACTTC
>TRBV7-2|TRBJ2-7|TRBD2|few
CASSLSQTSGFYEQYF
TGTGCCAGCAGCTTGTCTCAGACTAGCGGGTTTTACGAGCAGTACTTC
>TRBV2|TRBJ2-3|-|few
CASRPTLGVTDTQYF
TGTGCCAGCAGGCCGACCCTAGGGGTCACAGATACGCAGTATTTT
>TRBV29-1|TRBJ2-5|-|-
CSGRGTQETQYF
TGCAGCGGCCGGGGTACCCAAGAGACCCAGTACTTC
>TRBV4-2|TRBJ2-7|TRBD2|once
CASSPRTSGSYEQYF
TGTGCCAGCAGCCCCCGGACTAGCGGATCCTACGAGCAGTACTTC
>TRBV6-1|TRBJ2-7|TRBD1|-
CASIMTGTGGEQYF
TGTGCCAGCATCATGACCGGGACAGGGGGCGAGCAGTACTTC
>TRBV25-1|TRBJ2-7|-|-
CASSSSVTSYEQYF
TGTGCCAGCAGCTCTAGCGTAACCTCCTACGAGCAGTACTTC
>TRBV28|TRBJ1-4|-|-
CASNRGGDEKLFF
TGTGCCAGCAACCGGGGCGGGGATGAAAAACTGTTTTTT
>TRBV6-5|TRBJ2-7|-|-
CASSYSSYEQYF
TGTGCCAGCAGTTACAGCTCTTACGAGCAGTACTTC
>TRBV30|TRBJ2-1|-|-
CAWSVLVGGYNEQFF
TGTGCCTGGAGTGTACTGGTGGGAGGCTACAATGAGCAGTTCTTC
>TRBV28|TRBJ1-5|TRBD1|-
CASSLFARRDRANQPQHF
TGTGCCAGCAGTTTATTCGCCCGCCGGGACAGGGCCAATCAGCCCCAGCATTTT
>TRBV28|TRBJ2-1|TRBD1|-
CASRATGGSYNEQFF
TGTGCCAGCAGGGCCACAGGGGGCTCCTACAATGAGCAGTTCTTC
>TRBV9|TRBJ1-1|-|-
CASSVGLGAVTEAFF
TGTGCCAGCAGCGTAGGATTGGGGGCAGTCACTGAAGCTTTCTTT
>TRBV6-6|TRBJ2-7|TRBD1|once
CASSPVDRGSYEQYF
TGTGCCAGCAGTCCCGTGGACAGGGGCTCCTACGAGCAGTACTTC
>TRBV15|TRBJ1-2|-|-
CATSPTGYSGYTF
TGTGCCACCAGCCCGACGGGGTACTCTGGCTACACCTTC
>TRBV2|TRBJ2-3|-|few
CASNLAVTDTQYF
TGTGCCAGCAACTTAGCGGTCACAGATACGCAGTATTTT
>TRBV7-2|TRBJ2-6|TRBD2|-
CASSLAGGDGANVLTF
TGTGCCAGCAGCTTAGCGGGAGGGGATGGGGCCAACGTCCTGACTTTC
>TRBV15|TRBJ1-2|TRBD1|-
CATSRGQGNYGYTF
TGTGCCACCAGCAGGGGACAGGGAAACTATGGCTACACCTTC
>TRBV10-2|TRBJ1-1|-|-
CASRTRGLDTEAFF
TGCGCCAGCAGGACCCGGGGTCTTGACACTGAAGCTTTCTTT
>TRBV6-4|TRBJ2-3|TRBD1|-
CASSVGTGSTDTQYF
TGTGCCAGCAGTGTCGGGACAGGGAGCACAGATACGCAGTATTTT
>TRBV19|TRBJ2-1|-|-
CASSSGAYNEQFF
TGTGCCAGTAGTAGCGGAGCCTACAATGAGCAGTTCTTC
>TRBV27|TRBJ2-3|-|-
CASSALTRDTQYF
TGTGCCAGCAGTGCCCTTACGAGGGATACGCAGTATTTT
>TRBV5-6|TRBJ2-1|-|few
CASSWTINEQFF
TGTGCCAGCAGCTGGACAATCAATGAGCAGTTCTTC
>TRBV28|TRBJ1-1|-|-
CASSLGLSQEAFF
TGTGCCAGCAGTTTGGGACTATCCCAGGAAGCTTTCTTT
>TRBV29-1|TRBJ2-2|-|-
CSVAGSNTGELFF
TGCAGCGTTGCCGGGTCGAACACCGGGGAGCTGTTTTTT
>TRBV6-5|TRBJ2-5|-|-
CASSPGGYQETQYF
TGTGCCAGCAGCCCAGGGGGGTACCAAGAGACCCAGTACTTC
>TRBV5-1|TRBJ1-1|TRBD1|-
CASSRTTGGTEAFF
TGCGCCAGCAGCCGCACCACAGGGGGCACTGAAGCTTTCTTT
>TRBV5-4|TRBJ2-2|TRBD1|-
CASSLGTGRAGELFF
TGTGCCAGCAGCCTCGGGACAGGGAGGGCCGGGGAGCTGTTTTTT
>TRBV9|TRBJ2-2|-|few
CASSVVGPGSGELFF
TGTGCCAGCAGCGTAGTCGGGCCGGGGTCCGGGGAGCTGTTTTTT
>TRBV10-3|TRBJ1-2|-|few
CAISAEGHYGYTF
TGTGCCATCAGTGCGGAGGGGCACTATGGCTACACCTTC
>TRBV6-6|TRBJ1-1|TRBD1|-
CASRAQGGTEAFF
TGTGCCAGCAGGGCGCAGGGGGGCACTGAAGCTTTCTTT
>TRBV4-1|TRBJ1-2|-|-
CASSVPGSYGYTF
TGCGCCAGCAGCGTGCCGGGATCCTATGGCTACACCTTC
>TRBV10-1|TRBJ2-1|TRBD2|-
CASSDLASGGLDNEQFF
TGCGCCAGCAGTGATTTGGCTAGCGGGGGGTTAGACAATGAGCAGTTCTTC
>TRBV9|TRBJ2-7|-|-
CASSPRRGRADEQYF
TGTGCCAGCAGCCCGCGCAGGGGCCGGGCCGACGAGCAGTACTTC
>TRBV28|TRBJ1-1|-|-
CASSQGSSVPEAFF
TGTGCCAGCAGTCAGGGGTCTTCGGTACCCGAAGCTTTCTTT
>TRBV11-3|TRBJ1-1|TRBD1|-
CASSGTGENTEAFF
TGTGCCAGCAGCGGTACAGGGGAGAACACTGAAGCTTTCTTT
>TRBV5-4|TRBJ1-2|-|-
CASSLSVNYGYTF
TGTGCCAGCAGCTTGTCAGTAAACTATGGCTACACCTTC
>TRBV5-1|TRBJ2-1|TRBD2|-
CASSLSTSGPNNEQFF
TGCGCCAGCAGCCTGTCGACTAGCGGGCCCAACAATGAGCAGTTCTTC